A single sample is the source of the 2 T cell receptor beta chains below, sequenced in a study of follicular helper T cells after annual influenza vaccination. The time point denotes: 2015-2016 season, 7 days after influenza vaccination. Data came from immunoSEQ multiplex PCR; TCRdb stores just in-frame clones and leaves some out. The repertoire consists of roughly 5,600 clones, with 84% occurring once and the leading ten covering 2.5%. The material sequenced was CXCR5+ CD38- circulating T follicular helper cells from blood, taken 7 days after influenza vaccination. Subset of the sample: circulating Tfh, non-naive CD4+CXCR5+PD-1+ (ICOS+CD38+ or ICOS-CD38-). These receptors were collected from an adult who received the influenza vaccine.

The chain joins TRBV30 to TRBJ1-4; D might be TRBD1 (5 bases). The CDR3 has 11 amino acids. V was trimmed by 5 bases and J by 10 bases, leaving 11 bases between them. From germline, CDR1 is GTSNPN and CDR2 SVGIG (reference sequence). CDR3 residues: CAWGQSAKLFF. The CDR3 nucleotides are TGTGCCTGGGGACAATCCGCAAAACTGTTTTTT. The full variable domain, with the rest looked up from reference TRBV30 and TRBJ1-4, is SQTIHQWPATLVQPVGSPLSLECTVEGTSNPNLYWYRQAAGRGLQLLFYSVGIGQISSEVPQNLSASRPQDRQFILSSKKLLLSDSGFYLCAWGQSAKLFFGSGTQLSVL.

The chain links TRBV5-6 to TRBJ2-1; 11 bases agree with TRBD2. CDR1 and CDR2 (germline): SGHDT, YYEEEE. CDR3 length: 18 residues. The ends lost 2 bases at V and 0 bases at J; junction bases unmatched: 7. The CDR3 protein is CASSFPGLAASSYNEQFF. The CDR3 DNA reads TGTGCCAGCAGCTTCCCGGGACTAGCGGCTAGCTCCTACAATGAGCAGTTCTTC.